Presented here are 27 T cell receptor beta chains from one specimen sequenced in a study of blood T cells in healthy people across ages. The authors ran a second PCR of about 7 to 11 cycles using a sample-barcoded 5' primer and a J-beta primer mix. One entry per CDR3 protein, called by TCRdb with MiXCR from the 5' RACE reads. This table holds about 1.4 million distinct CDR3 sequences, roughly 64% found once. The specimen was blood. These receptors came from a man aged 18 to 35 in good health.

This rearrangement joins TRBV7-2 to TRBJ1-1, with 7 bases fitting TRBD1. The germline V gene encodes CDR1 SGHTA and CDR2 FQGNSA. The CDR3 is 15 residues long. V shed 4 bases and J 3 bases; nucleotides not matched to a gene: 8. CDR3 protein: CASSSRQGADTEAFF. The CDR3 DNA reads TGTGCCAGCAGCTCCCGACAGGGAGCGGACACTGAAGCTTTCTTT.

This sequence joins TRBV2 and TRBJ2-6; D unclear. V lost 2 bases and J 0 bases, leaving 17 bases between the germline ends. Germline V CDR1 and CDR2: SNHLY, FYNNEI. CDR3 length: 19 residues. The CDR3 DNA is TGTGCCAGCAGTGAATTATTCCGTCCAGGCAGCTCTGGGGCCAACGTCCTGACTTTC. Encoded protein: CASSELFRPGSSGANVLTF.

This chain joins TRBV4-3 and TRBJ1-1, with D uncertain. The length of the CDR3 is 16 residues. Trimming pared 1 base from V and 3 bases from J, leaving 15 bases between. Per the germline V gene, CDR1 is LGHNA and CDR2 is YSLEER. DNA for the CDR3: TGCGCCAGCAGCCAAGGGGATGGCGGGATTCACACTGAAGCTTTCTTT. As protein: CASSQGDGGIHTEAFF.

There are a few counts of this clonotype. The chain is built from TRBV27 and TRBJ2-7; TRBD1 matches 9 bases. Germline CDR1 is MNHEY and CDR2 is SMNVEV (reference sequence). The CDR3 totals 15 residues. The trim removed 2 bases at V and 5 bases at J, leaving 7 bases unmatched. The CDR3 protein is CASSLGATGGDEQYF. CDR3 nucleotides: TGTGCCAGCAGTTTAGGTGCGACAGGGGGTGACGAGCAGTACTTC.

This sequence joins TRBV4-3 and TRBJ2-7, with TRBD2 as a possible D gene (7 bases). The V gene's germline CDR1 is LGHNA and CDR2 YSLEER. The CDR3 consists of 14 residues. The V gene lost 0 bases and the J gene lost 6 bases, with 12 bases spanning the gap. This CDR3 is CASSQDLRGAEQYF. CDR3 DNA sequence: TGCGCCAGCAGCCAAGATTTACGGGGGGCCGAGCAGTACTTC.

The rearrangement uses TRBV4-1 and TRBJ2-4, with TRBD1 identical over 10 bases. Germline loops: CDR1 MGHRA, CDR2 YSYEKL. CDR3 length: 16 amino acids. V gave up 2 bases and J gave up 13 bases; unmatched junction bases: 14. CDR3 loop: CASSQTETGGIWEQYF. CDR3 nucleotides: TGCGCCAGCAGCCAAACTGAGACAGGGGGCATCTGGGAGCAGTACTTC.

This clonotype was recorded a few times. The chain couples TRBV27 to TRBJ2-7; possibly TRBD1 for D (6 bases). The V gene lost 3 bases and the J gene lost 3 bases, with 12 bases spanning the gap. The CDR3 length is 14 residues. Germline CDR1 and CDR2: MNHEY and SMNVEV (reference sequence). The DNA for the CDR3 is TGTGCCAGCAGTTTGGCAGGGGCCTACTACGAGCAGTACTTC. Translated: CASSLAGAYYEQYF.

In its sample, this clonotype was seen many times. The V call is TRBV29-1, the J call TRBJ2-7; D ambiguous. The CDR3 runs to 10 residues. Deletions cut 6 bases from V and 6 bases from J, with 9 bases between. Germline CDR1 is SQVTM and CDR2 is ANQGSEA. The CDR3 coding sequence is TGCAGCGTGGGAACGGGCGAGCAGTACTTC. Its translation is CSVGTGEQYF.

The chain combines TRBV9 with TRBJ1-1; D gene unclear. V lost 0 bases and J lost 0, with 6 bases in between. The germline gives CDR1 SGDLS, CDR2 YYNGEE. This CDR3 has 14 residues. The CDR3 coding sequence is TGTGCCAGCAGCGTAGAACAGATGAACACTGAAGCTTTCTTT. Encoded protein: CASSVEQMNTEAFF. The full variable domain, its missing parts supplied by reference TRBV9 and TRBJ1-1, is DSGVTQTPKHLITATGQRVTLRCSPRSGDLSVYWYQQSLDQGLQFLIQYYNGEERAKGNILERFSAQQFPDLHSELNLSSLELGDSALYFCASSVEQMNTEAFFGQGTRLTVV.

The rearrangement links TRBV3-1 to TRBJ2-1; 10 bases align to TRBD2. In germline, CDR1 is LGHDT, CDR2 YNNKEL (reference sequence). Trimming took 0 bases from V and 7 from J; bases not matched to a gene: 6. The CDR3 sequence is 16 residues long. CDR3 sequence (DNA): TGTGCCAGCAGCCAAGACCTGGTAGCGGGGGGAAATGAGCAGTTCTTC. It translates to CASSQDLVAGGNEQFF.

Note on this clonotype: It may be a read error: a sequence one base away is much more abundant. The chain couples TRBV3-1 to TRBJ2-7; 11 bases are shared with TRBD2. Looked up from germline, CDR1 is LGHDT and CDR2 is YNNKEL (reference sequence). J lost 2 bases, V lost 1 base, and 1 base had no gene match. The CDR3 extends over 15 amino acids. In DNA, the CDR3 is TGTGCCAGCAGCCAAGGTAGCGGGGGGGCCTACGAGCAGTACTTC. It codes for CASSQGSGGAYEQYF.

This CDR3 reads CSAESIAARAYEQYF. The CDR3 DNA follows: TGCAGTGCCGAGTCAATAGCGGCCCGGGCCTACGAGCAGTACTTC. The V gene is TRBV20-1, the J gene TRBJ2-5; perhaps TRBD2 as D (6 bases). The end of the DNA is better explained by TRBJ2-7, so the J call may be wrong. CDR3 size: 15 residues. The germline V gene encodes CDR1 DFQATT and CDR2 SNEGSKA (reference sequence).

This clonotype showed up just a few times. The genes are TRBV29-1 and TRBJ2-1; unclear D gene. This CDR3 comprises 13 residues. Looked up from germline, CDR1 is SQVTM and CDR2 is ANQGSEA. Trimming stripped 7 bases from V and 2 bases from J, with 12 bases between. As DNA, the CDR3 is TGCAGCGGGAATGGCCAGGCCTACAATGAGCAGTTCTTC. It specifies CSGNGQAYNEQFF.

This rearrangement joins TRBV20-1 to TRBJ2-6; the D call may be TRBD1 or TRBD2 (7 bases each). The CDR3 sequence is 20 residues long. V was clipped by 0 bases and J by 0 bases, with 21 bases between them. In germline, CDR1 is DFQATT, CDR2 SNEGSKA (reference sequence). The CDR3: CSARDWQGGGFYSGANVLTF. For the CDR3, the DNA is TGCAGTGCTAGAGATTGGCAGGGGGGAGGGTTTTACTCTGGGGCCAACGTCCTGACTTTC.

The chain joins TRBV6-5 to TRBJ2-5; D gene ambiguous. Germline V gene data show CDR1 as MNHEY and CDR2 as SVGAGI. CDR3 length: 13 amino acids. Trimming pared 4 bases from V and 10 bases from J, leaving 16 bases between. The CDR3 nucleotides are TGTGCCAGCAGTTCCAGGATTCAAGGAGACCAGTACTTC. This encodes CASSSRIQGDQYF.

The chain couples TRBV2 to TRBJ2-1; D might be TRBD1 (7 bases). Germline V CDR1 and CDR2: SNHLY, FYNNEI. This CDR3 is 14 amino acids long. V lost 8 bases and J lost 2, with 13 bases in between. The CDR3 spells CASEWRGPYNEQFF. The CDR3 nucleotides are TGTGCCAGCGAGTGGAGGGGGCCCTACAATGAGCAGTTCTTC.

This clonotype appeared a few times. The chain is built from TRBV6-1 and TRBJ2-1; TRBD2 matches 13 bases. The CDR3 runs 15 residues. V lost 10 bases to trimming and J lost 6 bases; unmatched junction nucleotides: 9. Looked up from germline, CDR1 is MNHNS and CDR2 is SASEGT. The CDR3 DNA is TGTGCCACCTCGGGACTAGCGGGAACCTTCAATGAGCAGTTCTTC. Translated, it gives CATSGLAGTFNEQFF.

The genes are TRBV28 and TRBJ1-1, with D tentatively TRBD1 (5 bases). The V gene's germline CDR1 is MDHEN and CDR2 SYDVKM. The CDR3 runs 14 residues. Trimming left V 6 bases short and J 1 base short, with 12 bases between. The CDR3 DNA is TGTGCCAGCAGCTCTGATGACAGGAACACTGAAGCTTTCTTT. This encodes CASSSDDRNTEAFF.

The gene calls are TRBV7-2 and TRBJ1-1; TRBD1 agrees at 7 bases. CDR3 size: 15 residues. V shed 5 bases, J shed 1 base, and the junction held 7 bases outside the gene matches. CDR1 and CDR2 (germline): SGHTA, FQGNSA. Here the CDR3 DNA reads TGTGCCAGCAGCCCTCCGGGACAGAAGAACACTGAAGCTTTCTTT. The encoded protein is CASSPPGQKNTEAFF.

The rearrangement links TRBV6-2 or TRBV6-3 to TRBJ1-6; possible D gene TRBD1, 6 bases. CDR1 and CDR2 from the germline V gene are MNHEY and SVGEGT. V gave up 5 bases and J gave up 7 bases, with 12 bases separating them. This CDR3 has 14 residues. Here the CDR3 reads CASSTRGRNSPLHF. CDR3 coding DNA: TGTGCCAGCAGTACCAGGGGCAGGAATTCACCCCTCCACTTT.

This clonotype was counted once. The rearrangement joins TRBV7-9 to TRBJ2-3; perhaps TRBD2 as D (6 bases). V lost 6 bases and J lost 13, with 17 bases in between. In germline, CDR1 is SEHNR, CDR2 FQNEAQ (reference sequence). The CDR3 covers 12 residues. The DNA for the CDR3 is TGTGCCAGCAGGTTGGTCTCCGGGAGCAAGTATTTT. This gives the protein CASRLVSGSKYF.

This chain connects TRBV20-1 to TRBJ2-7; TRBD2 matches at 7 bases. J lost 0 bases, V lost 7 bases, and 12 bases had no gene match. CDR3 size: 15 residues. Per germline, CDR1 DFQATT and CDR2 SNEGSKA (reference sequence). The CDR3 loop is CSVRALAASSYEQYF. The CDR3 DNA reads as TGCAGTGTTCGGGCCCTAGCGGCGAGCTCCTACGAGCAGTACTTC.

The V and J genes are TRBV27 and TRBJ1-2; a possible D gene is TRBD1 (5 bases). The CDR3 runs to 15 residues. Germline V gene sequence: CDR1 MNHEY, CDR2 SMNVEV (reference sequence). V was pared by 5 bases and J by 2 bases, with 15 bases between. The CDR3 DNA is TGTGCCAGCAGTCCGCACCAGACAGCCAACTATGGCTACACCTTC. Translating gives CASSPHQTANYGYTF.

The chain recombines TRBV28 with TRBJ2-1; 7 bases align to TRBD1. The assigned J gene may be wrong: the sequence end matches TRBJ2-7 better. This CDR3 has 12 residues. Looked up from germline, CDR1 is MDHEN and CDR2 is SYDVKM. The CDR3, as DNA: TGTGCCAGCAGACCAACAGGGGTCGAGCAGTACTTC. This sequence encodes CASRPTGVEQYF.

This clonotype was counted a few times. This sequence joins TRBV10-3 and TRBJ2-7; D unresolved. Germline values: CDR1 ENHRY, CDR2 SYGVKD. The CDR3 is 13 residues long. V was trimmed by 3 bases and J by 4 bases, leaving 10 bases between them. CDR3 DNA: TGTGCCATCAGTGAAATTGCCGGGTACGAGCAGTACTTC. It yields the protein CAISEIAGYEQYF.

The gene calls are TRBV5-1 and TRBJ2-1, with 8 bases aligning to TRBD2. Germline V gene lookup returns CDR1 SGHRS and CDR2 YFSETQ. The CDR3 is 14 amino acids. V gave up 4 bases and J gave up 4 bases; unmatched junction bases: 4. The CDR3 DNA reads TGCGCCAGCAGCGAAGTAGCGGGGTACAATGAGCAGTTCTTC. As protein: CASSEVAGYNEQFF.

This clonotype was seen a handful of times. The chain employs TRBV21-1 and TRBJ2-2. TRBV21-1 has pseudogene status. This CDR3 spans 16 amino acids. The CDR3 sequence is CASTVPDYANTGELFF. CDR3 bases: TGTGCCAGCACTGTCCCGGACTACGCGAACACCGGGGAGCTGTTTTTT.